This TCR beta chain was captured in a study of blood T cells in healthy people across ages. The ends lost 6 bases at V and 2 bases at J; junction bases unmatched: 6. This CDR3 has 14 amino acids. The V gene's germline CDR1 is MNHEY and CDR2 SVGAGI. In the case of this clonotype: Its matching antigen is unknown.

Combining a sample-barcoded 5' primer with a J-beta primer mix, a second PCR ran for about 7 to 11 cycles. Every molecule of cDNA carried a tag from a template-switch adaptor with 12 random nucleotides. TCRdb re-called the 5' RACE reads with MiXCR, one entry per CDR3 protein. The sample contains about 1.7 million distinct CDR3 sequences, approximately 28% of which appear only once. PBMCs were isolated at a quantity of at least 6.5 million per sample. Notes on the study in general: Estimates based on one million T cells were treated as lower bounds.

J is TRBJ1-2 and V is TRBV6-5; 7 nucleotides match TRBD1. The source of this sequence is a woman aged 25 to 39 in good health. The specimen sequenced was blood. The CDR3 protein is CASSTETGNYGYTF. CDR3 nucleotides: TGTGCCAGCAGCACTGAGACAGGGAACTATGGCTACACCTTC.